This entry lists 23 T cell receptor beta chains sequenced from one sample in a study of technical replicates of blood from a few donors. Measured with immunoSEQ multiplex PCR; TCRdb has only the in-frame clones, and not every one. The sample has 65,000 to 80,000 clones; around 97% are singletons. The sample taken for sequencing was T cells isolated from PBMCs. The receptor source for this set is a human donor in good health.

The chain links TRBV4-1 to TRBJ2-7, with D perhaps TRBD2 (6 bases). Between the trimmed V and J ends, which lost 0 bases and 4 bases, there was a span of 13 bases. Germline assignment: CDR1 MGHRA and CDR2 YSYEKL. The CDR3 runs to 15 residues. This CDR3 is CASSQDPGTRYEQYF. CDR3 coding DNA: TGCGCCAGCAGCCAAGACCCAGGGACTCGGTACGAGCAGTACTTC.

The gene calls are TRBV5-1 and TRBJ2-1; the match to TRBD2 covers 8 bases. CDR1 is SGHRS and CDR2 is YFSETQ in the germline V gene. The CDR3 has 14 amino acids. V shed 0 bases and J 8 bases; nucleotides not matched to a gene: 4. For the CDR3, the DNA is TGCGCCAGCAGCTTGGAAGCGGGAGACTATGAGCAGTTCTTC. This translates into CASSLEAGDYEQFF.

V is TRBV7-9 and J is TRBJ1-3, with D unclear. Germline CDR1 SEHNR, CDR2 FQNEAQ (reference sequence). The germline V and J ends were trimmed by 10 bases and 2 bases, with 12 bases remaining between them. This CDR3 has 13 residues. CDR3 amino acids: CANQRITGNTIYF. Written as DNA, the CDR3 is TGTGCCAACCAGAGGATTACTGGAAACACCATATATTTT.

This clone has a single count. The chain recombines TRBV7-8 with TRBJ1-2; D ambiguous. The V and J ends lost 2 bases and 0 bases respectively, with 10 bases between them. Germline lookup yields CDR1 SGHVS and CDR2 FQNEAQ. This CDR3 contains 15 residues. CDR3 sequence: CASSLFNGANYGYTF. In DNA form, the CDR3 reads TGTGCCAGCAGCTTATTTAATGGAGCTAACTATGGCTACACCTTC.

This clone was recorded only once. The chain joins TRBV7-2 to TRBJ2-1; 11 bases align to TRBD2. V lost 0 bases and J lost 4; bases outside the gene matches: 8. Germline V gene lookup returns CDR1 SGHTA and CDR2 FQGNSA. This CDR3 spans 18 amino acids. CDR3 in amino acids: CASSLANLLAGGYNEQFF. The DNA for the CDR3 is TGTGCCAGCAGCTTAGCGAACTTGCTAGCGGGAGGTTACAATGAGCAGTTCTTC.

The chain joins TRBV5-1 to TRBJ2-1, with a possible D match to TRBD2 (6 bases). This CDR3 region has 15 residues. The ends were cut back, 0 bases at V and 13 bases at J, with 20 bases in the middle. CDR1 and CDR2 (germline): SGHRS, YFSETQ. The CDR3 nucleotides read TGCGCCAGCAGCTTGGACTTAACGGGAGTCAGCTTACAGTTCTTC. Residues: CASSLDLTGVSLQFF.

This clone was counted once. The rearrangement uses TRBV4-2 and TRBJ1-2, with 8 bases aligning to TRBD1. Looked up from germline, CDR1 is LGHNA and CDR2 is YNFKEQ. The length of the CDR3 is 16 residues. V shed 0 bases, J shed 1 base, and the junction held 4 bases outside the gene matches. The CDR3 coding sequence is TGTGCCAGCAGCCAAGACTGGACAGGGAGTAACTATGGCTACACCTTC. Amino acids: CASSQDWTGSNYGYTF.

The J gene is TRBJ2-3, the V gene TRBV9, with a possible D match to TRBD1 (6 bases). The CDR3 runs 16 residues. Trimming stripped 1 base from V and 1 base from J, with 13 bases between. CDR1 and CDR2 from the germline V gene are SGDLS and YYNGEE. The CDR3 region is CASSVFEGVRTDTQYF. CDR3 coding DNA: TGTGCCAGCAGCGTATTTGAGGGGGTACGCACAGATACGCAGTATTTT. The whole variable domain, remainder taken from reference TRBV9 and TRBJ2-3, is DSGVTQTPKHLITATGQRVTLRCSPRSGDLSVYWYQQSLDQGLQFLIQYYNGEERAKGNILERFSAQQFPDLHSELNLSSLELGDSALYFCASSVFEGVRTDTQYFGPGTRLTVL.

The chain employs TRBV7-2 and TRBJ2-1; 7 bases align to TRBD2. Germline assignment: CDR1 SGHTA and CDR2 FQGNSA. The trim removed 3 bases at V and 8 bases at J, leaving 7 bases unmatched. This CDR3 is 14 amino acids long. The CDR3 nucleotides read TGTGCCAGCAGCTTCGCGGGAGTGGGGGATGAGCAGTTCTTC. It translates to CASSFAGVGDEQFF.

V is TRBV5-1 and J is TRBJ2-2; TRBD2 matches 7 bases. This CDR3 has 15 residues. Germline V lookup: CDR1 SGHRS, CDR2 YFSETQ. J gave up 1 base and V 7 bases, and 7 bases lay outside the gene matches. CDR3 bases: TGCGCCAGCGTGAGGGAGCGGGGGAACACCGGGGAGCTGTTTTTT. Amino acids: CASVRERGNTGELFF.

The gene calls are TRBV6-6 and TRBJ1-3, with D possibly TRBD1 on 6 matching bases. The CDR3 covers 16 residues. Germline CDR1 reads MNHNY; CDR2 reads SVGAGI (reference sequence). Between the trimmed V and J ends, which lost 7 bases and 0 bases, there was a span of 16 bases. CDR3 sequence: CASTRTADSSGNTIYF. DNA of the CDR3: TGTGCCAGCACCAGGACAGCCGATAGCTCTGGAAACACCATATATTTT.

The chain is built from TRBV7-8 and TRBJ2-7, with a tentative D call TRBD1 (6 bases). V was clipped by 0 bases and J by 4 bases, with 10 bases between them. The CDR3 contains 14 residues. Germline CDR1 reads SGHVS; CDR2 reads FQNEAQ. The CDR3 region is CASSLAQGLYEQYF. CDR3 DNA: TGTGCCAGCAGCTTAGCGCAGGGGCTATACGAGCAGTACTTC.

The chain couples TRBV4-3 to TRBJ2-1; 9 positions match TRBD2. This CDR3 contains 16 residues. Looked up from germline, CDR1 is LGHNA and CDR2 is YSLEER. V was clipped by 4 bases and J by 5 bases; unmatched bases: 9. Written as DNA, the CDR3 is TGCGCCAGCAGCCTCGCTTGGACTAGCGCCCACAATGAGCAGTTCTTC. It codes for CASSLAWTSAHNEQFF.

In DNA form, the CDR3 reads TGTGCCAGCAGTTACAGGGGACAGGGAAATGGTGGCTACACCTTC. Encoded protein: CASSYRGQGNGGYTF. The gene calls are TRBV6-6 and TRBJ1-2; 9 nucleotides agree with TRBD1. The CDR3 has 15 residues. Germline loops: CDR1 MNHNY, CDR2 SVGAGI (reference sequence). The trim removed 2 bases at V and 7 bases at J, leaving 8 bases unmatched.

CDR3 sequence reads: CASSPTSGKSSYEQYF. CDR3 coding DNA: TGTGCCAGCAGCCCTACTAGCGGCAAGAGTTCCTACGAGCAGTACTTC. The genes are TRBV7-9 and TRBJ2-7; 8 bases fit TRBD2. The J segment lost 1 base and the V segment lost 5 bases, leaving 10 bases of the junction unmatched. This CDR3 comprises 16 residues. Germline CDR1 and CDR2: SEHNR and FQNEAQ (reference sequence). The whole variable domain, filled in from reference TRBV7-9 and TRBJ2-7, reads DTGVSQNPRHKITKRGQNVTFRCDPISEHNRLYWYRQTLGQGPEFLTYFQNEAQLEKSRLLSDRFSAERPKGSFSTLEIQRTEQGDSAMYLCASSPTSGKSSYEQYFGPGTRLTVT.

The CDR3: CASGASGQDLTDTQYF. The CDR3 region has the DNA TGTGCCAGCGGAGCATCGGGACAGGACCTCACAGATACGCAGTATTTT. The chain couples TRBV6-6 to TRBJ2-3; 8 bases align to TRBD1. Germline-derived CDR1 and CDR2 are MNHNY and SVGAGI (reference sequence). CDR3 length: 16 residues. The junction had 12 bases not matched to a gene; V was cut back by 8 bases and J by 2 bases.

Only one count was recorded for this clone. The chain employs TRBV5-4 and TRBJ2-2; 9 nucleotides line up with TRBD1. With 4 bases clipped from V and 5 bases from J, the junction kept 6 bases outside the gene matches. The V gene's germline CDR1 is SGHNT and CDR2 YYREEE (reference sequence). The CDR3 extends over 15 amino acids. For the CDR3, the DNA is TGTGCCAGCAGCATACAGGGACAGGGAACCGGGGAGCTGTTTTTT. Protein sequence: CASSIQGQGTGELFF.

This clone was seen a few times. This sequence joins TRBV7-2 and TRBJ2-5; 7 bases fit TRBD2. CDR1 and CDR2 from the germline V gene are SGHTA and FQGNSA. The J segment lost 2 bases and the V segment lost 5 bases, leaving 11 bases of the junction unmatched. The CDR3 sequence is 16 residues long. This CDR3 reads CASSLSGTFPQETQYF. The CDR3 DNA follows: TGTGCCAGCAGCCTGAGCGGGACCTTTCCTCAAGAGACCCAGTACTTC. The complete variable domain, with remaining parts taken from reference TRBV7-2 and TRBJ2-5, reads GAGVSQSPSNKVTEKGKDVELRCDPISGHTALYWYRQSLGQGLEFLIYFQGNSAPDKSGLPSDRFSAERTGGSVSTLTIQRTQQEDSAVYLCASSLSGTFPQETQYFGPGTRLLVL.

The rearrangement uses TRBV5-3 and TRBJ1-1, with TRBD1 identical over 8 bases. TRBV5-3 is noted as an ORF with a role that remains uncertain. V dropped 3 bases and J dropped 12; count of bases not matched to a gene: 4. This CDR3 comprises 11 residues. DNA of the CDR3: TGTGCCAGAAGCTCCGGACAGGGTACTTTCTTT. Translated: CARSSGQGTFF.

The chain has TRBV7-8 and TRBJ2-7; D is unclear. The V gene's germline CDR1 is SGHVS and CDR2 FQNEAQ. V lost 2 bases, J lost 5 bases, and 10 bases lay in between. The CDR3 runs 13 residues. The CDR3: CASSLNIKDEQYF. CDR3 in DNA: TGTGCCAGCAGCTTAAACATAAAAGACGAGCAGTACTTC.

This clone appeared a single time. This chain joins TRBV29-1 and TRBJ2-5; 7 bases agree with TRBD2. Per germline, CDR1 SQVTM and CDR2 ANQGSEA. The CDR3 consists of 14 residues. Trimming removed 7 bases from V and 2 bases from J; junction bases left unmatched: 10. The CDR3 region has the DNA TGCAGCGCTAAAGAAGGGACTACACAAGAGACCCAGTACTTC. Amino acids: CSAKEGTTQETQYF.

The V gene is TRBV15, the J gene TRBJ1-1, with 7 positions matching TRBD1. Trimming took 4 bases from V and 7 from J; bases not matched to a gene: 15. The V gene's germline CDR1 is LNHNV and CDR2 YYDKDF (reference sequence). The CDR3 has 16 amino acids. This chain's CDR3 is CATSKVPGTVIGEAFF. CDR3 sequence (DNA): TGTGCCACCAGCAAAGTCCCGGGGACAGTGATCGGTGAAGCTTTCTTT.

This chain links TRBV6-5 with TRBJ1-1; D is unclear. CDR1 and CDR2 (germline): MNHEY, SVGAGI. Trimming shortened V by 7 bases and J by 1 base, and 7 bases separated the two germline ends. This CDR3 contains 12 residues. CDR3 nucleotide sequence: TGTGCCAGCATTTCAGGGAACACTGAAGCTTTCTTT. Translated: CASISGNTEAFF.